This passage covers 30 T cell receptor beta chains from one sample sequenced in a study of PD-1 blockade in classical Hodgkin lymphoma. Clones were read by immunoSEQ multiplex PCR, and TCRdb kept only the in-frame ones, dropping some. The table has 40,000 to 50,000 clones, about 70% seen once. All trial patients relapsed after autologous stem cell transplantation. The source was peripheral blood mononuclear cells (PBMCs), collected at baseline. These receptors were obtained from a human donor with classical Hodgkin lymphoma.

This clone was seen more than once but under ten times. This rearrangement joins TRBV7-3 to TRBJ2-7; D perhaps matches TRBD1 (6 bases). Trimming took off 5 bases at V and 3 bases at J, with 11 bases between the two ends. The length of the CDR3 is 13 residues. The germline gives CDR1 SGHTA, CDR2 FQGTGA. This chain's CDR3 is CASSEQGVYEQYF. The DNA of the CDR3 is TGTGCCAGCAGCGAACAGGGAGTCTACGAGCAGTACTTC.

The genes are TRBV6-1 and TRBJ1-2; D gene uncertain. The ends were cut back, 3 bases at V and 8 bases at J, with 10 bases in the middle. This CDR3 region has 12 residues. Looked up from germline, CDR1 is MNHNS and CDR2 is SASEGT. DNA of the CDR3: TGTGCCAGCAGTGATTCTAGGTGGGGCTACACCTTC. Protein sequence: CASSDSRWGYTF.

The chain uses TRBV7-2 and TRBJ2-5; D not resolved. Germline lookup yields CDR1 SGHTA and CDR2 FQGNSA. This CDR3 is built from 13 residues. The germline V and J ends were trimmed by 2 bases and 3 bases, with 7 bases remaining between them. CDR3 region: CASSLRFEETQYF. As DNA, the CDR3 is TGTGCCAGCAGCTTAAGGTTTGAAGAGACCCAGTACTTC.

V gene TRBV28 combines with J gene TRBJ2-1; D uncertain. The V gene's germline CDR1 is MDHEN and CDR2 SYDVKM. The CDR3 runs to 12 residues. V was trimmed by 3 bases and J by 5 bases, leaving 5 bases between them. The CDR3 here is CASSFAHNEQFF. The CDR3 DNA follows: TGTGCCAGCAGTTTCGCACACAATGAGCAGTTCTTC.

This clone was counted between two and nine times. This chain uses TRBV28 with TRBJ1-1; D is perhaps TRBD1 (5 bases). CDR3 length: 14 residues. Germline V lookup: CDR1 MDHEN, CDR2 SYDVKM. Trimming took off 3 bases at V and 10 bases at J, with 18 bases between the two ends. This chain's CDR3 is CASSFVAGFSGAFF. The CDR3 DNA sequence: TGTGCCAGCAGTTTTGTGGCAGGGTTTAGTGGAGCTTTCTTT. The whole variable domain, remainder taken from reference TRBV28 and TRBJ1-1, is DVKVTQSSRYLVKRTGEKVFLECVQDMDHENMFWYRQDPGLGLRLIYFSYDVKMKEKGDIPEGYSVSREKKERFSLILESASTNQTSMYLCASSFVAGFSGAFFGQGTRLTVV.

This clone has a handful of counts. The CDR3 loop is CASSLTAGVINEQFF. The CDR3 bases are TGTGCCAGCAGCTTAACGGCAGGGGTCATCAATGAGCAGTTCTTC. The V gene is TRBV7-3, the J gene TRBJ2-1, with D perhaps TRBD1 (6 bases). The CDR3 runs 15 residues. The V gene's germline CDR1 is SGHTA and CDR2 FQGTGA. V was pared by 0 bases and J by 6 bases, with 12 bases between.

The chain carries TRBV27 and TRBJ1-2; TRBD1 aligns across 7 bases. This CDR3 region has 13 residues. The V and J ends lost 0 bases and 11 bases, in that order; junction bases with no gene match: 6. CDR1 MNHEY and CDR2 SMNVEV come from the germline V gene (reference sequence). The CDR3, as DNA: TGTGCCAGCAGTTTATCGGTGAGGGGGCAGTACACCTTC. Translated, it gives CASSLSVRGQYTF.

V is TRBV11-2 and J is TRBJ2-5, with 12 bases matching TRBD2. V shed 4 bases, J shed 4 bases, and the junction held 1 base outside the gene matches. Germline V gives CDR1 SGHAT, CDR2 FQNNGV. The CDR3 is 14 residues long. This CDR3 is CASSSSGRVETQYF. CDR3 DNA: TGTGCCAGCAGCTCTAGCGGGAGGGTAGAGACCCAGTACTTC.

The chain links TRBV30 to TRBJ2-5; tentatively, D is TRBD1 or TRBD2 (5 bases each). The CDR3 totals 12 residues. V lost 7 bases and J 4 bases, leaving 13 bases between the germline ends. CDR1 GTSNPN and CDR2 SVGIG come from the germline V gene (reference sequence). CDR3 in amino acids: CAFRENRETQYF. For the CDR3, the DNA is TGTGCCTTCAGGGAGAATAGAGAGACCCAGTACTTC.

V usage is TRBV30 and J usage is TRBJ1-2; maybe TRBD1 (5 bases). CDR3 length: 11 residues. Deletions cut 4 bases from V and 10 bases from J, with 13 bases between. Per the germline V gene, CDR1 is GTSNPN and CDR2 is SVGIG (reference sequence). In DNA form, the CDR3 reads TGTGCCTGGACCCCAGGGAGGGACTACACCTTC. This sequence encodes CAWTPGRDYTF.

V usage is TRBV6-1 and J usage is TRBJ2-7; D may be TRBD1 or TRBD2 (6 bases each). In germline, CDR1 is MNHNS, CDR2 SASEGT. The CDR3 length is 16 residues. The V end was cut by 4 bases, the J end by 2 bases, with 18 bases between. The CDR3 is CASSVLPGAFAYEQYF. DNA of the CDR3: TGTGCCAGCAGTGTGCTCCCGGGGGCCTTCGCCTACGAGCAGTACTTC.

The chain couples TRBV19 to TRBJ2-3; 7 positions match TRBD2. The V gene's germline CDR1 is LNHDA and CDR2 SQIVND (reference sequence). After removal of 4 bases from V and 7 bases from J, the junction contained 8 bases not matched to a gene. CDR3 length: 14 amino acids. The CDR3 sequence is CASSTGLGLYTQYF. CDR3 sequence (DNA): TGTGCCAGTAGTACCGGACTAGGGTTATATACGCAGTATTTT.

The chain is built from TRBV30 and TRBJ2-5; TRBD2 agrees at 8 bases. After removal of 3 bases from V and 4 bases from J, the junction contained 7 bases not matched to a gene. CDR1 is GTSNPN, CDR2 SVGIG, per germline (reference sequence). The CDR3 runs 14 residues. CDR3 coding DNA: TGTGCCTGGAGGGGGTTAGCGGGAACAGAGACCCAGTACTTC. Translated: CAWRGLAGTETQYF.

The rearrangement joins TRBV27 to TRBJ2-7; D is undetermined. Germline V gene data show CDR1 as MNHEY and CDR2 as SMNVEV (reference sequence). There are 16 residues in the CDR3. Trimming removed 3 bases at V and 3 bases at J, with 18 bases between. The CDR3 sequence is CASSLKSPMVYYEQYF. CDR3 nucleotides: TGTGCCAGCAGTTTGAAGTCTCCGATGGTTTACTACGAGCAGTACTTC.

The count of this clone is one. This chain links TRBV5-5 with TRBJ1-2, with TRBD1 matching 9 bases. Trimming cost V 4 bases and J 4 bases; bases outside gene matches: 8. The CDR3 is 15 residues long. Germline V lookup: CDR1 SGHKS, CDR2 YYEKEE (reference sequence). This chain's CDR3 is CASSTPGQGLYGYTF. DNA for the CDR3: TGTGCCAGCAGCACCCCGGGACAGGGCCTCTATGGCTACACCTTC. The full variable domain, with the rest looked up from reference TRBV5-5 and TRBJ1-2, is DAGVTQSPTHLIKTRGQQVTLRCSPISGHKSVSWYQQVLGQGPQFIFQYYEKEERGRGNFPDRFSARQFPNYSSELNVNALLLGDSALYLCASSTPGQGLYGYTFGSGTRLTVV.

The V call is TRBV6-5, the J call TRBJ1-1, with TRBD1 as a possible D gene (5 bases). CDR3 length equals 16 residues. The V end lost 0 bases, the J end lost 0 bases, and 11 bases lay between the germline ends. In germline, CDR1 is MNHEY, CDR2 SVGAGI. The CDR3 sequence is CASSYSPGSMNTEAFF. The CDR3 nucleotides read TGTGCCAGCAGTTACTCTCCAGGGTCGATGAACACTGAAGCTTTCTTT.

The rearrangement joins TRBV21-1 to TRBJ1-4. TRBV21-1 is termed a pseudogene. The CDR3 has 16 amino acids. CDR3 DNA: TGTGCCAGCAGCAATCCCTATCGGGCGGCTAATGAAAAACTGTTTTTT. Protein product: CASSNPYRAANEKLFF.

The sample holds one count of this clone. The V call is TRBV30, the J call TRBJ1-2; D is ambiguous. This CDR3 region has 12 residues. Trimming removed 0 bases at V and 14 bases at J, with 16 bases between. Looked up from germline, CDR1 is GTSNPN and CDR2 is SVGIG (reference sequence). The CDR3 region has the DNA TGTGCCTGGAGTGTACGTTTCTGGGATACAACCTTC. Translated: CAWSVRFWDTTF.

The chain couples TRBV7-2 to TRBJ2-3; 11 positions agree with TRBD1. CDR3 length: 17 residues. After removal of 3 bases from V and 4 bases from J, the junction contained 9 bases not matched to a gene. Germline V gives CDR1 SGHTA, CDR2 FQGNSA. The CDR3 loop is CASSLAFRTGGADTQYF. Written as DNA, the CDR3 is TGTGCCAGCAGCTTGGCCTTCCGGACAGGGGGCGCAGATACGCAGTATTTT.

The chain combines TRBV28 with TRBJ2-1, with 13 bases matching TRBD2. After removal of 5 bases from V and 4 bases from J, the junction contained 2 bases not matched to a gene. This CDR3 contains 15 residues. Germline CDR1 is MDHEN and CDR2 is SYDVKM. The CDR3 protein is CASSPGLAGYNEQFF. In nucleotides, the CDR3 is TGTGCCAGCAGTCCGGGACTAGCGGGATACAATGAGCAGTTCTTC.

The chain joins TRBV7-9 to TRBJ2-1, with TRBD2 matching over 7 bases. This CDR3 has 15 residues. V was pared by 3 bases and J by 4 bases, with 6 bases of the junction left unmatched. Germline assignment: CDR1 SEHNR and CDR2 FQNEAQ (reference sequence). The CDR3 DNA is TGTGCCAGCAGCTTGATAGCGGGCGATTACAATGAGCAGTTCTTC. Encoded protein: CASSLIAGDYNEQFF.

This clone turned up a few times. The rearrangement links TRBV7-9 to TRBJ1-3, with 7 bases that match TRBD1. The germline CDR1 and CDR2 sequences are SEHNR and FQNEAQ (reference sequence). The CDR3 is made up of 17 amino acids. Losses at the gene ends were 4 bases for V and 0 bases for J; bases not matched to a gene: 9. The DNA for the CDR3 is TGTGCCAGCAGCTCGAGTTGGACAGGCCCCTCTGGAAACACCATATATTTT. Translation gives CASSSSWTGPSGNTIYF.

J is TRBJ1-1 and V is TRBV2, with a weak D call TRBD1 (5 bases). Germline lookup yields CDR1 SNHLY and CDR2 FYNNEI. This CDR3 is 15 amino acids long. V gave up 4 bases and J gave up 4 bases, with 16 bases separating them. The CDR3 DNA reads TGTGCCAGCAGTGTTGGTCGGGACCCCCGCACTGAAGCTTTCTTT. It specifies CASSVGRDPRTEAFF.

This clone was seen only once. The CDR3 loop reads CASSRRELFF. The CDR3 DNA sequence: TGTGCCAGCTCGCGACGGGAGCTGTTTTTT. The V gene is TRBV7-9, the J gene TRBJ2-2; D gene ambiguous. Trimming shortened V by 8 bases and J by 9 bases, and 7 bases separated the two germline ends. This CDR3 is built from 10 residues. The germline V gene has CDR1 SEHNR and CDR2 FQNEAQ (reference sequence).

The rearrangement uses TRBV6-1 and TRBJ2-7, with 7 nucleotides matching TRBD2. The CDR3 length is 14 residues. The germline gives CDR1 MNHNS, CDR2 SASEGT. The trim removed 4 bases at V and 3 bases at J, leaving 6 bases unmatched. The CDR3 loop is CASSGAGVFYEQYF. In nucleotides, the CDR3 is TGTGCCAGCAGTGGGGCGGGAGTGTTCTACGAGCAGTACTTC.

This clone was seen a single time. The chain joins TRBV6-1 to TRBJ1-2, with D perhaps matching TRBD1 (5 bases). V was cut by 7 bases and J by 6 bases, with 9 bases left in between. CDR1 and CDR2 from the germline V gene are MNHNS and SASEGT. The CDR3 is 11 residues long. The CDR3 nucleotides are TGTGCCAGCAAATGGGGGGATGGCTACACCTTC. Amino acid sequence: CASKWGDGYTF.

On this clone itself: Sequence at one end of the junction differs from germline and may be a read error. The genes are TRBV7-7 and TRBJ2-7; a possible D gene is TRBD1 (5 bases). Per germline, CDR1 SSHAT and CDR2 FNYEAQ (reference sequence). The CDR3 is made up of 14 amino acids. CDR3 region: CASSLHAGSYEQYF. CDR3 coding DNA: TGTGCTAGCAGCTTACATGCAGGGTCCTACGAGCAGTACTTC.

The chain uses TRBV14 and TRBJ2-1; unclear D gene. Germline lookup yields CDR1 SGHDN and CDR2 FVKESK. Trimming removed 10 bases at V and 7 bases at J, with 14 bases between. The CDR3 contains 12 residues. The DNA of the CDR3 is TGTGCCACCCGCCGTTTGGGAAATGAGCAGTTCTTC. Translating gives CATRRLGNEQFF.

The V gene is TRBV6-5, the J gene TRBJ1-1; D not resolved. This CDR3 has 13 amino acids. Between the trimmed V and J ends, which lost 7 bases and 4 bases, there was a span of 13 bases. CDR1 MNHEY and CDR2 SVGAGI come from the germline V gene. The CDR3 spells CASMVGTVTEAFF. CDR3 nucleotides: TGTGCCAGCATGGTGGGAACAGTCACTGAAGCTTTCTTT.

The chain is built from TRBV19 and TRBJ1-1, with 12 bases identical to TRBD1. The CDR3 length is 15 residues. The ends lost 5 bases at V and 0 bases at J; junction bases unmatched: 1. The germline V gene encodes CDR1 LNHDA and CDR2 SQIVND (reference sequence). The CDR3 region has the DNA TGTGCCAGTAGTCGGGACAGGGGGCTGAACACTGAAGCTTTCTTT. Residues: CASSRDRGLNTEAFF.